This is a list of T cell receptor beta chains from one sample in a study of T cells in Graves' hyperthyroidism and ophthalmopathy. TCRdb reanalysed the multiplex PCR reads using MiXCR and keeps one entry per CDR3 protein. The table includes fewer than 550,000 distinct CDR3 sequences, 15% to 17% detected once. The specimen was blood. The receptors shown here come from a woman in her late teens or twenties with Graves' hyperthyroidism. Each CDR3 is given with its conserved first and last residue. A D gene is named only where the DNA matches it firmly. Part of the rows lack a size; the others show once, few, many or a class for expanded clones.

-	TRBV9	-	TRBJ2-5	CASARGRGIETQYF	TGTGCCAGCGCGCGGGGTCGGGGTATAGAGACCCAGTACTTC
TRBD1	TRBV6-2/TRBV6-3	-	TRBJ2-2	CASSLSRQGTGELFF	TGTGCCAGCAGTCTCTCCCGACAGGGGACCGGGGAGCTGTTTTTT
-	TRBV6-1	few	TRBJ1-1	CASSPRRQRGTEAFF	TGTGCCAGCAGCCCCCGTAGACAGCGGGGGACTGAAGCTTTCTTT
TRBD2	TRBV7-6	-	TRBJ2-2	CASSQASGGGGTGELFF	TGTGCCAGCAGCCAAGCCTCGGGAGGAGGCGGCACCGGGGAGCTGTTTTTT
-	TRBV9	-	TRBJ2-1	CASSVDGAGANEQFF	TGTGCCAGCAGCGTAGACGGGGCAGGGGCCAATGAGCAGTTCTTC
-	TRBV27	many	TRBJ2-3	CASTRDSKTTQYF	TGTGCCAGCACCCGGGACTCAAAAACTACGCAGTATTTT
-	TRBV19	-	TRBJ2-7	CASSMSGAYEQYF	TGTGCCAGTAGTATGTCGGGAGCCTACGAGCAGTACTTC
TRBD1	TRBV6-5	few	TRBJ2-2	CASSYSGTGDVGELFF	TGTGCCAGCAGTTACTCCGGGACAGGGGATGTCGGGGAGCTGTTTTTT
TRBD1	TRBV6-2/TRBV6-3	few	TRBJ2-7	CASSKTGGIYEQYF	TGTGCCAGCAGTAAGACAGGGGGCATATACGAGCAGTACTTC
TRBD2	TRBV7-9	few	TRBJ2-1	CASSSGPPGGYNEQFF	TGTGCCAGCAGCTCGGGACCCCCGGGAGGCTACAATGAGCAGTTCTTC
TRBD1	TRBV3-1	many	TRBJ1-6	CASSHLDRGNSPLHF	TGTGCCAGCAGCCACCTAGACAGGGGGAATTCACCCCTCCACTTT